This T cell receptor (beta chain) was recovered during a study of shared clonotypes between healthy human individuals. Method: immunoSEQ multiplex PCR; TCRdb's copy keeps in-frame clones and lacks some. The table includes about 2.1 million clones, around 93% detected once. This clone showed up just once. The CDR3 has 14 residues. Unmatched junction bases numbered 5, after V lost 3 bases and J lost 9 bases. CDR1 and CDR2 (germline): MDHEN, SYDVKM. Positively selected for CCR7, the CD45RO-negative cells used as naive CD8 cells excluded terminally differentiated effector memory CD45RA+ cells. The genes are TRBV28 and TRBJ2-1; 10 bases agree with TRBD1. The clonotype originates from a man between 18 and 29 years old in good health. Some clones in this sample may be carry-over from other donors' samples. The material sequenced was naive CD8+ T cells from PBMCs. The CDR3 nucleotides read TGTGCCAGCAGTTTTGACAGGGGGCGGGGTGAGCAGTTCTTC. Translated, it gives CASSFDRGRGEQFF.